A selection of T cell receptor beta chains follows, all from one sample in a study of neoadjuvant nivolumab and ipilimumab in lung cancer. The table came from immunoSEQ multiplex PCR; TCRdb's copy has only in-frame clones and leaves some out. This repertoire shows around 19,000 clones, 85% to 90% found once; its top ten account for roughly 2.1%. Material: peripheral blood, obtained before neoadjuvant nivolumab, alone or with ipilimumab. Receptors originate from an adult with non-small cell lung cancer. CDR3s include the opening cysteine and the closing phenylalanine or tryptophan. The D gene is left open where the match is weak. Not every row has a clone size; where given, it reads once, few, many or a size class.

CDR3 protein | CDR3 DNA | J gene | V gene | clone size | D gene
CASSQDHSSPTDTQYF | TGCGCCAGCAGCCAAGATCACTCCAGCCCTACAGATACGCAGTATTTT | TRBJ2-3 | TRBV4-3 | - | -
CASSPGTENTEAFF | TGCGCCAGTTCCCCCGGGACAGAGAACACTGAAGCTTTCTTT | TRBJ1-1 | TRBV5-1 | - | TRBD1
CSVEAQGRTEAFF | TGCAGCGTTGAAGCCCAGGGAAGAACTGAAGCTTTCTTT | TRBJ1-1 | TRBV29-1 | - | -
CASSEPGLAGEQYF | TGCGCCAGCAGTGAGCCGGGACTAGCGGGAGAGCAGTACTTC | TRBJ2-7 | TRBV10-1 | - | TRBD2
CAWSVEYNEQYF | TGTGCCTGGAGTGTAGAATATAACGAGCAGTACTTC | TRBJ2-7 | TRBV30 | - | -
CASSQDMEGTQYF | TGTGCCAGCAGCCAAGATATGGAGGGTACGCAGTATTTT | TRBJ2-3 | TRBV14 | - | -
CAISDLRTGGRIDEQYF | TGTGCCATCAGTGATCTGAGGACAGGGGGAAGAATCGACGAGCAGTACTTC | TRBJ2-7 | TRBV10-3 | - | TRBD1
CASSLWDRAIGELFF | TGTGCCAGCAGCCTCTGGGACAGGGCCATCGGGGAGCTGTTTTTT | TRBJ2-2 | TRBV5-6 | - | TRBD1
CASSITRDRIYNEQFF | TGTGCCAGCAGCATTACCCGGGACAGGATTTACAATGAGCAGTTCTTC | TRBJ2-1 | TRBV7-8 | - | TRBD1
CASSLDGQDSYEQYF | TGCGCCAGCAGCTTGGATGGACAGGACTCCTACGAGCAGTACTTC | TRBJ2-7 | TRBV5-1 | - | TRBD1
CASSGNQVEGNEQFF | TGTGCCAGCTCAGGGAACCAGGTGGAGGGGAATGAGCAGTTCTTC | TRBJ2-1 | TRBV18 | once | -
CASSLRHRAAQETQYF | TGTGCCAGCAGCTTACGCCACCGGGCAGCACAAGAGACCCAGTACTTC | TRBJ2-5 | TRBV5-7 | - | -
CASSPGSGGNEQFF | TGTGCCAGCAGCCCCGGGTCCGGGGGCAATGAGCAGTTCTTC | TRBJ2-1 | TRBV7-3 | - | -
CAWSWGLAGNNEQFF | TGTGCCTGGAGTTGGGGGCTAGCGGGAAACAATGAGCAGTTCTTC | TRBJ2-1 | TRBV30 | - | TRBD2
CATSEQGFREKLFF | TGTGCCACCAGTGAACAGGGGTTCCGTGAAAAACTGTTTTTT | TRBJ1-4 | TRBV15 | - | TRBD1
CASSPLIGNIYEQYF | TGTGCCAGCAGCCCCTTAATAGGCAATATCTACGAGCAGTACTTC | TRBJ2-7 | TRBV28 | - | -
CASSRGSEQFF | TGTGCCAGCAGTAGGGGGAGTGAGCAGTTCTTC | TRBJ2-1 | TRBV2 | - | -
CASSPGENTEAFF | TGTGCCAGCAGTCCCGGTGAAAACACTGAAGCTTTCTTT | TRBJ1-1 | TRBV27 | few | -
CASSLMVANTGELFF | TGTGCCAGCAGCTTAATGGTGGCGAACACCGGGGAGCTGTTTTTT | TRBJ2-2 | TRBV7-2 | - | -
CASSYGTGGAVQPQHF | TGTGCCAGCAGTTACGGGACAGGGGGCGCGGTTCAGCCCCAGCATTTT | TRBJ1-5 | TRBV6-6 | - | TRBD1
CAWEPGQTYNEQFF | TGTGCCTGGGAACCGGGACAGACCTACAATGAGCAGTTCTTC | TRBJ2-1 | TRBV30 | - | TRBD1
CASSDSLAGWGETQYF | TGTGCCAGCAGTGATAGTCTAGCGGGATGGGGAGAGACCCAGTACTTC | TRBJ2-5 | TRBV6-1 | - | TRBD2
CASSPDNRRQGANEQYF | TGTGCCAGCTCACCAGATAATAGGCGCCAGGGTGCAAACGAGCAGTACTTC | TRBJ2-7 | TRBV18 | - | -
CASSLAQGGGPYEQYF | TGTGCCAGCAGCTTAGCTCAAGGCGGGGGCCCGTACGAGCAGTACTTC | TRBJ2-7 | TRBV7-8 | - | -
CASSTGLAPRDTQYF | TGTGCCAGCAGCACCGGACTAGCCCCCCGGGATACGCAGTATTTT | TRBJ2-3 | TRBV7-3 | - | TRBD2
CASSWGGGTEAFF | TGTGCCAGCAGCTGGGGGGGAGGTACTGAAGCTTTCTTT | TRBJ1-1 | TRBV5-4 | once | -
CASSVLGVDQPQHF | TGTGCCAGCAGCGTTCTTGGGGTGGATCAGCCCCAGCATTTT | TRBJ1-5 | TRBV5-4 | once | -
CASSLAGVAAYEQYF | TGTGCCAGCAGCTTAGCGGGGGTAGCCGCATACGAGCAGTACTTC | TRBJ2-7 | TRBV7-2 | - | -
CASSLASGSFKNIQYF | TGTGCCAGCAGTTTAGCGTCAGGGAGCTTCAAAAACATTCAGTACTTC | TRBJ2-4 | TRBV27 | - | -
CAISDRSYEQYF | TGTGCCATCAGTGACCGGTCCTACGAGCAGTACTTC | TRBJ2-7 | TRBV10-3 | - | -
CASSPGTNYGYTF | TGTGCCAGCAGTCCCGGGACAAACTATGGCTACACCTTC | TRBJ1-2 | TRBV28 | - | -
CASSRFGDTQYF | TGTGCCAGCTCACGATTCGGGGATACGCAGTATTTT | TRBJ2-3 | TRBV18 | - | -
CAWSVWGPGELFF | TGTGCCTGGAGTGTATGGGGGCCCGGGGAGCTGTTTTTT | TRBJ2-2 | TRBV30 | - | -
CASSLTGPTDTQYF | TGCGCCAGCAGCCTAACAGGGCCCACAGATACGCAGTATTTT | TRBJ2-3 | TRBV5-1 | - | -
CASSLSMEGQPQHF | TGTGCCAGCAGCTTGTCGATGGAGGGTCAGCCCCAGCATTTT | TRBJ1-5 | TRBV7-9 | - | -
CASSQAQGGIGNTIYF | TGTGCCAGCAGCCAAGCCCAGGGAGGGATTGGAAACACCATATATTTT | TRBJ1-3 | TRBV14 | - | -
CASSELTNEQFF | TGTGCCAGCAGTGAACTAACCAATGAGCAGTTCTTC | TRBJ2-1 | TRBV2 | - | -
CASSKTSGRADTGELFF | TGTGCCAGCTCGAAGACTAGCGGGAGGGCCGACACCGGGGAGCTGTTTTTT | TRBJ2-2 | TRBV18 | - | TRBD2
CAWSKGGRWVGEQFF | TGTGCCTGGAGTAAAGGGGGACGGTGGGTTGGTGAGCAGTTCTTC | TRBJ2-1 | TRBV30 | - | -
CASSPSTNYGYTF | TGTGCCAGCTCACCCTCCACTAACTATGGCTACACCTTC | TRBJ1-2 | TRBV18 | - | -
CASSFAGDTGNTIYF | TGCGCCAGCAGCTTCGCAGGCGATACTGGAAACACCATATATTTT | TRBJ1-3 | TRBV5-1 | once | -
CASSLEWASYNEQFF | TGTGCCAGCAGCTTGGAATGGGCCTCCTACAATGAGCAGTTCTTC | TRBJ2-1 | TRBV5-5 | - | -
CASSLTWTEAFF | TGTGCCAGCAGCTTAACATGGACTGAAGCTTTCTTT | TRBJ1-1 | TRBV7-9 | - | -
CASSLRTSGSGEQYF | TGTGCCAGCAGCTTAAGGACTAGCGGGAGTGGTGAGCAGTACTTC | TRBJ2-7 | TRBV11-2 | few | TRBD2
CASSAGSYGYTF | TGTGCCAGCAGTGCAGGGAGCTATGGCTACACCTTC | TRBJ1-2 | TRBV2 | - | -
CATSRGDRDEKLFF | TGTGCCACCAGCAGAGGAGACAGGGATGAAAAACTGTTTTTT | TRBJ1-4 | TRBV15 | - | TRBD1
CASSPGRAPQGYGYTF | TGCGCCAGCAGCCCCGGAAGGGCACCCCAGGGCTATGGCTACACCTTC | TRBJ1-2 | TRBV4-3 | once | -
CASSPPGAVATNEKLFF | TGTGCCAGCTCACCACCGGGAGCCGTTGCAACTAATGAAAAACTGTTTTTT | TRBJ1-4 | TRBV18 | - | -
CASSFSLEPPSSTDTQYF | TGTGCCAGCAGCTTCAGTCTGGAGCCACCTTCTAGCACAGATACGCAGTATTTT | TRBJ2-3 | TRBV11-2 | - | -
CSAKKGAGDSGELFF | TGCAGCGCTAAAAAGGGGGCGGGAGATTCGGGGGAGCTGTTTTTT | TRBJ2-2 | TRBV29-1 | - | -
CSVGTGTEYGYTF | TGCAGCGTCGGCACCGGGACAGAATATGGCTACACCTTC | TRBJ1-2 | TRBV29-1 | - | TRBD1
CASSSDGRSYNEQFF | TGTGCCAGCAGCTCGGACGGACGCTCCTACAATGAGCAGTTCTTC | TRBJ2-1 | TRBV11-3 | - | -
CASTPTQNTEAFF | TGTGCCAGCACCCCGACACAAAACACTGAAGCTTTCTTT | TRBJ1-1 | TRBV11-1 | - | -
CASSVDLGRTEAFF | TGTGCCAGCAGCGTGGACTTGGGGCGGACTGAAGCTTTCTTT | TRBJ1-1 | TRBV7-8 | once | -
CASSLGGGTNTGELFF | TGTGCCAGCAGCTTGGGGGGCGGGACGAACACCGGGGAGCTGTTTTTT | TRBJ2-2 | TRBV5-4 | - | -